Below, 2 T cell receptor beta chains from the same sample are listed, as sequenced in a study of blood T cell repertoires in COVID-19. TCRdb's copy holds only in-frame clones and misses some; the assay was immunoSEQ multiplex PCR. The sample carries about 280,000 clones, roughly four fifths recorded once. Sequenced: PBMCs or T cells enriched from blood (not recorded which). The receptors were gathered from a man in his forties or fifties who had been exposed to COVID-19.

This sequence joins TRBV11-2 and TRBJ2-1; D may be TRBD2 (5 bases). Looked up from germline, CDR1 is SGHAT and CDR2 is FQNNGV. The CDR3 consists of 14 residues. Trimming stripped 5 bases from V and 7 bases from J, with 15 bases between. The CDR3 DNA reads as TGTGCCAGCAGCGACTGGACTGCCAGGAATGAGCAGTTCTTC. This codes for CASSDWTARNEQFF. The whole variable domain, remainder taken from reference TRBV11-2 and TRBJ2-1, is EAGVAQSPRYKIIEKRQSVAFWCNPISGHATLYWYQQILGQGPKLLIQFQNNGVVDDSQLPKDRFSAERLKGVDSTLKIQPAKLEDSAVYLCASSDWTARNEQFFGPGTRLTVL.

The chain links TRBV12-3 or TRBV12-4 to TRBJ1-2, with a tentative D call TRBD1 (5 bases). Trimming cost V 5 bases and J 4 bases, with 8 bases left between them. This CDR3 has 12 amino acids. The CDR3 nucleotides read TGTGCCAGCAGTCAGGGCGGCTATGGCTACACCTTC. This gives the protein CASSQGGYGYTF.